This T cell receptor (beta chain) was obtained from a study of T-cell memory formation after mild COVID-19. Looking at the study overall: Among the donors, TCR clusters were largely specific to each donor.

The 5'RACE method, run with constant-segment primers, produced TCR alpha and TCR beta cDNA libraries (carrying sample barcodes and UMIs). TCRdb reanalysed the 5' RACE reads using MiXCR and keeps one entry per CDR3 protein. The data hold about 350,000 distinct CDR3 sequences, with 13% to 15% observed a single time. V was pared by 2 bases and J by 6 bases, with 23 bases between. CDR1 and CDR2 (germline): MNHEY, SVGEGT. The CDR3 sequence is 18 residues long. The rearrangement links TRBV6-2 or TRBV6-3 to TRBJ2-1; D tentatively fits TRBD1 or TRBD2 (6 bases each). The origin of this receptor is a man between 18 and 35 years old who had mild COVID-19 (a few samples of this study predate the infection). Cell type and time point are not known. The sample taken for sequencing was PBMCs or a T cell subset sorted from them (not recorded which). The CDR3 loop reads CASSYLLQMGGAGNEQFF. In nucleotides, the CDR3 is TGTGCCAGCAGTTACCTACTACAAATGGGGGGCGCCGGCAATGAGCAGTTCTTC.